The next 7 T cell receptor beta chains were all read from a single sample in a study of T and B cells in COVID-19 patients. TRB rearrangements were amplified by multiplex PCR with BIOMED2 TRB-A/B primers. TCRdb re-called the multiplex PCR reads through MiXCR, storing one row per CDR3 protein. The data hold roughly 21,000 distinct CDR3 sequences, with 30% observed a single time. TRB was amplified from approximately 250-480 ng of blood genomic DNA. The sample consisted of blood. These receptors were obtained from a human donor who had recovered from COVID-19.

CDR3 in amino acids: CASSRTSGANEQFF. The CDR3 DNA is TGCGCCAGCAGCCGGACTAGCGGGGCCAATGAGCAGTTCTTC. The chain links TRBV5-1 to TRBJ2-1; 12 bases align to TRBD2. Trimming at V came to 4 bases and at J to 6 bases, leaving 2 bases not matched to a gene. The germline gives CDR1 SGHRS, CDR2 YFSETQ. The CDR3 loop spans 14 amino acids.

This chain joins TRBV5-6 and TRBJ1-2; TRBD1 matches at 7 bases. Looked up from germline, CDR1 is SGHDT and CDR2 is YYEEEE. V was clipped by 4 bases and J by 0 bases; unmatched bases: 6. This CDR3 has 15 residues. The CDR3 here is CASSPDRASNYGYTF. As DNA, the CDR3 is TGTGCCAGCAGCCCCGACAGGGCCTCTAACTATGGCTACACCTTC.

This clonotype showed up just a few times. V and J are TRBV18 and TRBJ2-7; D unresolved. Trimming removed 0 bases from V and 3 bases from J, with 6 bases in between. The CDR3 runs 13 residues. CDR1 is KGHSH and CDR2 is LQKENI in the germline V gene. The DNA of the CDR3 is TGTGCCAGCTCACCACCGGCAGTCTACGAGCAGTACTTC. Translated: CASSPPAVYEQYF.

This clonotype was detected a few times. J is TRBJ1-1 and V is TRBV6-5; TRBD1 matches 7 bases. The CDR3 totals 13 residues. Losses at the gene ends were 7 bases for V and 4 bases for J; bases not matched to a gene: 6. Germline loops: CDR1 MNHEY, CDR2 SVGAGI. The CDR3 DNA follows: TGTGCCAGCACTATAGACAGGGCCACTGAAGCTTTCTTT. It is translated as CASTIDRATEAFF.

V usage is TRBV7-9 and J usage is TRBJ2-3; tentatively, D is TRBD1 (5 bases). Germline assignment: CDR1 SEHNR and CDR2 FQNEAQ (reference sequence). There are 17 residues in the CDR3. Between the trimmed V and J ends, which lost 4 bases and 0 bases, there was a span of 17 bases. This CDR3 reads CASSYTLGRGSTDTQYF. The DNA of the CDR3 is TGTGCCAGCAGCTACACCCTGGGAAGGGGAAGCACAGATACGCAGTATTTT. The complete variable domain, with remaining parts taken from reference TRBV7-9 and TRBJ2-3, reads DTGVSQNPRHKITKRGQNVTFRCDPISEHNRLYWYRQTLGQGPEFLTYFQNEAQLEKSRLLSDRFSAERPKGSFSTLEIQRTEQGDSAMYLCASSYTLGRGSTDTQYFGPGTRLTVL.

In this sample, this clonotype turned up once. The V gene is TRBV12-3 or TRBV12-4, the J gene TRBJ2-5; D is perhaps TRBD2 (7 bases). V was pared by 6 bases and J by 5 bases, with 22 bases between. The CDR3 loop spans 16 amino acids. CDR3 sequence: CASSHAWEGGFETQYF. The CDR3 nucleotides are TGTGCCAGCAGCCACGCCTGGGAGGGGGGATTTGAGACCCAGTACTTC.

The CDR3 coding sequence is TGTGCCAGTAGTGCCGATCTAGCGGGGGGCTACGAGCAGTACTTC. This translates into CASSADLAGGYEQYF. This chain joins TRBV19 and TRBJ2-7, with 11 bases matching TRBD2. V was pared by 5 bases and J by 3 bases, with 6 bases of the junction left unmatched. Germline V lookup: CDR1 LNHDA, CDR2 SQIVND (reference sequence). The CDR3 extends over 15 amino acids.